This is a list of T cell receptor beta chains from one sample in a study of T cell responses to AZD1222 COVID-19 vaccine. Some clones are missing from TCRdb's copy, which holds only in-frame ones; the method was immunoSEQ multiplex PCR. Seen here are 130,000 or so clones, 75% to 95% observed once, and the top ten hold about 1.9%. Sequenced material: peripheral blood, taken 28 days after the second AZD1222 dose. The receptors come from an adult who received the AZD1222 COVID-19 vaccine. CDR3s leave out the opening cysteine and the closing phenylalanine or tryptophan. The D gene is left open where the match is weak.

11,.,TRBV11-1,TRBJ1-2,ASSHPGGVAYT
11,.,TRBV11-3,TRBJ1-1,ASSLGQNTEAF
10,.,TRBV2,TRBJ1-2,ASSERGIGYT
11,TRBD2,TRBV19,TRBJ2-1,ATTSGSLTEQF
14,.,TRBV11-2,TRBJ1-3,ASSLGGIFIGNTIY
15,TRBD1,TRBV6-2/TRBV6-3,TRBJ1-5,ASSWTGGLSSNQPQH
11,.,TRBV11-3,TRBJ1-4,ASSRQSGEKLF
14,.,TRBV2,TRBJ2-1,ASSGSSGHSYNEQF
11,.,TRBV11-3,TRBJ1-1,ASSFRLNTEAF
13,.,TRBV6-2/TRBV6-3,TRBJ1-6,ASSPIQGSRSPLH
12,.,TRBV5-6,TRBJ2-7,ASSYGTGSYEQY
11,.,TRBV7-6,TRBJ2-5,ASSRQDAETQY
11,TRBD1,TRBV12-3/TRBV12-4,TRBJ1-2,ASRGDREYGYT
13,.,TRBV4-3,TRBJ2-1,ASSQSGYSYNEQF
13,TRBD1,TRBV5-1,TRBJ2-1,ASRTGTGIIYEQF
12,.,TRBV30,TRBJ1-2,AWSRGGPSYGYT
11,.,TRBV7-7,TRBJ2-5,ASSLGPQETQY
13,TRBD1,TRBV5-1,TRBJ2-3,ASSSGQGEADTQY
14,.,TRBV9,TRBJ2-7,ASSVGGLYSSYEQY
13,TRBD1,TRBV29-1,TRBJ2-7,SVTVSGTGAYEQY
13,TRBD2,TRBV5-1,TRBJ2-3,ASSPSGGAGNTQY
17,TRBD2,TRBV6-2/TRBV6-3,TRBJ2-1,ASSYPPGLALASYNEQF
13,TRBD2,TRBV5-4,TRBJ2-7,ASSLASGGDYEQY
13,TRBD1,TRBV6-5,TRBJ1-5,ASSKGQISNQPQH
11,TRBD1,TRBV15,TRBJ1-4,ATSGTGSEKLF
13,.,TRBV15,TRBJ1-4,ATSRERVYNEKLF